This T cell receptor beta chain was identified in a study of sequential checkpoint blockade in melanoma. About the research overall: Maintenance nivolumab came after either treatment sequence. Under 25 patients had tumor biopsies before treatment and at week 13. Findings and caveats of the study: Rising tumor T-cell fraction and clonality meant about 30 times likelier benefit.

Sequenced by immunoSEQ multiplex PCR; TCRdb stores in-frame clones only, minus some. The repertoire holds over 10,000 clones, roughly 23% seen once, with about 6.4% in the top ten. Germline CDR1 MNHGY, CDR2 SAAAGT. V lost 7 bases to trimming and J lost 2 bases; unmatched junction nucleotides: 15. The CDR3 spans 18 residues. As to treatment: randomized to nivolumab then ipilimumab (arm A) or the reverse (arm B). None of the patients previously received DNA-damaging chemotherapy. Note on this clone: Its antigen is undetermined.

The TCR originated in a human donor with melanoma. This chain links TRBV6-8 with TRBJ1-5, with TRBD1 identical over 9 bases. Sequencing used tumor tissue (inferred from file names), obtained from a patient given nivolumab and ipilimumab in sequence. CDR3 coding DNA: TGTGCCAGCATGGGGGGACAGGGCATCCCCCGGGGCAATCAGCCCCAGCATTTT. It is translated as CASMGGQGIPRGNQPQHF.